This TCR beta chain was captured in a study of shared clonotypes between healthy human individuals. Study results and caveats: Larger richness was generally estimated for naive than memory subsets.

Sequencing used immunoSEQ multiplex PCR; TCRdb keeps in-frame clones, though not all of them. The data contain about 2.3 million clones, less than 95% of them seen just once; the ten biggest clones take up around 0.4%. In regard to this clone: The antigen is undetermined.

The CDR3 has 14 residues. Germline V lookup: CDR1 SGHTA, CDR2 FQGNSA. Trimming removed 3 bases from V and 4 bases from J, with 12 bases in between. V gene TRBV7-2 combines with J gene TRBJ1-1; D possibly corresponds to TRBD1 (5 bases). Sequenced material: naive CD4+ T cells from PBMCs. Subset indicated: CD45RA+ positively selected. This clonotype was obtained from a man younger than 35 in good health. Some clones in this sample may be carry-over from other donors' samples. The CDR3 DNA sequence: TGTGCCAGCAGCTTGGAAGGACACTTCACTGAAGCTTTCTTT. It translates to CASSLEGHFTEAFF.